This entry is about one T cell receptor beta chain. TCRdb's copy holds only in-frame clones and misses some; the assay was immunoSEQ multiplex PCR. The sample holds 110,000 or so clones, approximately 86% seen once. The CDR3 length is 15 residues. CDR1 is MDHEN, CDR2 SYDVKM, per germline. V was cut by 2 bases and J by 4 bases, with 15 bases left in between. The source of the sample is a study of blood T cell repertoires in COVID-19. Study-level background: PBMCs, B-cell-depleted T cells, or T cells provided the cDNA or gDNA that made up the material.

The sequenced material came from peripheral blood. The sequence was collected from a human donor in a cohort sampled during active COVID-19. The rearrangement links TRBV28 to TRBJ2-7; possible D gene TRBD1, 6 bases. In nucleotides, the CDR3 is TGTGCCAGCAGTTTACCAGGGGCAAGGAGGTACGAGCAGTACTTC. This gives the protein CASSLPGARRYEQYF.